This TCR beta chain was captured by sequencing in a study of identical twins. This clonotype has a handful of counts. MiXCR, applied by TCRdb to the 5' RACE reads, yields one record per CDR3 protein. The repertoire includes 1.5 million or so distinct CDR3 sequences, under 35% of them detected once, and 0.25% to 0.3% sits in the top ten. Germline CDR1 reads LGHNA; CDR2 reads YNFKEQ. The J segment lost 5 bases and the V segment lost 0 bases, leaving 6 bases of the junction unmatched. The CDR3 has 17 residues. This clonotype was obtained from a newborn girl in good health. What was sequenced was cord blood. V usage is TRBV4-2 and J usage is TRBJ2-1, with 11 bases fitting TRBD2. Here the CDR3 DNA reads TGTGCCAGCAGCCAAGAAGGGCTAGCGGGGGGCCACAATGAGCAGTTCTTC. This encodes CASSQEGLAGGHNEQFF.